Following are 21 T cell receptor beta chains from one sample sequenced in a study of metastatic and nonmetastatic thyroid tumors. TCRdb re-called clones from the PCR reads using MiXCR. The sample holds tens of thousands of clones, roughly a fifth seen once. Thyroid surgery was preceded by no treatment in any patient. Source material: blood. The origin of the receptors is a male donor with papillary thyroid cancer or a benign thyroid nodule (not recorded which). Some clones in this sample may be carry-over from other donors' samples.

This clone has ten or more counts. The gene calls are TRBV18 and TRBJ2-7; 11 nucleotides align to TRBD1. This CDR3 contains 15 residues. The germline gives CDR1 KGHSH, CDR2 LQKENI. The V and J ends lost 3 bases and 4 bases, in that order; junction bases with no gene match: 5. The CDR3 DNA is TGTGCCAGCTCACCTACAGGACAGGGGGCTTACGAGCAGTACTTC. It translates to CASSPTGQGAYEQYF. The full variable domain, completed using reference TRBV18 and TRBJ2-7, is NAGVMQNPRHLVRRRGQEARLRCSPMKGHSHVYWYRQLPEEGLKFMVYLQKENIIDESGMPKERFSAEFPKEGPSILRIQQVVRGDSAAYFCASSPTGQGAYEQYFGPGTRLTVT.

The sample holds many counts of this clone. This chain joins TRBV7-9 and TRBJ1-6, with 7 bases fitting TRBD1. Germline CDR1 is SEHNR and CDR2 is FQNEAQ (reference sequence). CDR3 length equals 17 residues. The V gene end was trimmed by 1 base and the J gene end by 0 bases; junction bases not matched to a gene: 3. The CDR3 sequence is CASSLGGQFSYNSPLHF. The CDR3 coding sequence is TGTGCCAGCAGCTTAGGGGGACAGTTCTCCTATAATTCACCCCTCCACTTT.

This clone was seen ten or more times. This sequence joins TRBV12-3 or TRBV12-4 and TRBJ1-5, with D unresolved. Trimming removed 2 bases from V and 4 bases from J, with 6 bases in between. The CDR3 is made up of 13 amino acids. CDR3 bases: TGTGCCAGCAGTTTAATGGGGAATCAGCCCCAGCATTTT. Translating it yields CASSLMGNQPQHF.

This clone is classed as medium-sized. The rearrangement links TRBV19 to TRBJ1-5; D possibly corresponds to TRBD1 (5 bases). CDR1 and CDR2 (germline): LNHDA, SQIVND (reference sequence). The CDR3 spans 17 residues. With 3 bases removed from V and 0 bases from J, the gap between germline ends came to 15 bases. The chain's CDR3 is CASSIGDGSYSNQPQHF. The DNA for the CDR3 is TGTGCCAGTAGTATCGGGGACGGCTCATATAGCAATCAGCCCCAGCATTTT.

At least ten counts were recorded for this clone. The chain combines TRBV6-1 with TRBJ1-2; the D gene is possibly TRBD1 (6 bases). The V end lost 5 bases, the J end lost 4 bases, and 20 bases lay between the germline ends. CDR1 and CDR2 from the germline V gene are MNHNS and SASEGT. CDR3 length: 16 amino acids. CDR3 in amino acids: CASSNGQNKLRYGYTF. In DNA form, the CDR3 reads TGTGCCAGCAGTAACGGACAGAACAAGCTCCGCTATGGCTACACCTTC.

This clone was seen many times. This chain links TRBV5-1 with TRBJ2-5; no clear D. The V gene lost 0 bases and the J gene lost 4 bases, with 7 bases spanning the gap. CDR1 and CDR2 from the germline V gene are SGHRS and YFSETQ. The CDR3 consists of 13 residues. The CDR3 coding sequence is TGCGCCAGCAGCTTGGGTAACCTAGAGACCCAGTACTTC. Amino acids: CASSLGNLETQYF.

In this sample, this clone turned up many times. The chain recombines TRBV18 with TRBJ1-1; TRBD1 agrees at 9 bases. The junction had 4 bases not matched to a gene; V was cut back by 1 base and J by 1 base. This CDR3 spans 16 amino acids. Germline assignment: CDR1 KGHSH and CDR2 LQKENI. CDR3 nucleotides: TGTGCCAGCTCACCACGGACAGGGGACGGGAACACTGAAGCTTTCTTT. Translation: CASSPRTGDGNTEAFF.

This clone was detected many times. The junction differs from germline at one of its ends, possibly a read error. This sequence joins TRBV24-1 and TRBJ2-1; 7 bases agree with TRBD1. The CDR3 covers 14 residues. CDR1 and CDR2 from the germline V gene are KGHDR and SFDVKD. The CDR3 here is CATSPGQTSNERFF. CDR3 bases: TGTGCCACCAGCCCGGGACAGACGAGCAATGAGCGGTTCTTC.

This clone was detected ten times or more. The J gene is TRBJ1-6, the V gene TRBV20-1; 7 nucleotides line up with TRBD1. This CDR3 spans 16 amino acids. Germline V lookup: CDR1 DFQATT, CDR2 SNEGSKA (reference sequence). V lost 2 bases to trimming and J lost 1 base; unmatched junction nucleotides: 5. The DNA of the CDR3 is TGCAGTGCTAGAACGACAGGGTCTTCCTATAATTCACCCCTCCACTTT. Its translation: CSARTTGSSYNSPLHF.

Many counts were recorded for this clone. This may be a read error, as it is one base from a much larger clone. The same CDR3 is also encoded by other DNA sequences in this sample. This chain links TRBV2 with TRBJ2-1, with 7 bases matching TRBD1. There are 12 residues in the CDR3. Germline V CDR1 and CDR2: SNHLY, FYNNEI. As DNA, the CDR3 is TGCGCCAGCAGTGTACAGGGGAATGAGCAGTTCTTC. Its translation: CASSVQGNEQFF. The full variable domain, completed using reference TRBV2 and TRBJ2-1, is EPEVTQTPSHQVTQMGQEVILRCVPISNHLYFYWYRQILGQKVEFLVSFYNNEISEKSEIFDDQFSVERPDGSNFTLKIRSTKLEDSAMYFCASSVQGNEQFFGPGTRLTVL.

This clone has a count of ten or more. V is TRBV20-1 and J is TRBJ1-1; D remains ambiguous. This CDR3 has 13 residues. The germline V and J ends were trimmed by 1 base and 5 bases, with 11 bases remaining between them. CDR1 DFQATT and CDR2 SNEGSKA come from the germline V gene (reference sequence). The CDR3 loop reads CSARGQLETEAFF. The CDR3 bases are TGCAGTGCTAGAGGCCAGCTTGAGACTGAAGCTTTCTTT.

This clone was seen at least ten times. The J gene is TRBJ1-6, the V gene TRBV6-1; D is unclear. Germline loops: CDR1 MNHNS, CDR2 SASEGT. The ends were cut back, 5 bases at V and 0 bases at J, with 5 bases in the middle. This CDR3 has 14 residues. CDR3: CASSPSSYNSPLHF. CDR3 DNA: TGTGCCAGCAGTCCGAGCTCCTATAATTCACCCCTCCACTTT.

The genes are TRBV3-1 and TRBJ2-1; a weak D match, TRBD2 (5 bases). V was shortened by 2 bases and J by 4 bases, with 15 bases between the two germline ends. Looked up from germline, CDR1 is LGHDT and CDR2 is YNNKEL (reference sequence). The CDR3 covers 16 residues. In nucleotides, the CDR3 is TGTGCCAGCAGCCAATTAAGAGGCGGGCGTTACAATGAGCAGTTCTTC. Translating it yields CASSQLRGGRYNEQFF.

This clone occurred a few times. The chain employs TRBV12-3 or TRBV12-4 and TRBJ2-1; 8 bases map to TRBD1. V lost 6 bases to trimming and J lost 8 bases; unmatched junction nucleotides: 12. This CDR3 is built from 15 residues. CDR3 bases: TGTGCCAGCAGGTCGACAGGGGCTATGTCAGATGAGCAGTTCTTC. Its translation is CASRSTGAMSDEQFF.

The rearrangement uses TRBV11-2 and TRBJ1-2; D is uncertain. V was cut by 5 bases and J by 4 bases, with 17 bases left in between. Germline V gene sequence: CDR1 SGHAT, CDR2 FQNNGV. The length of the CDR3 is 15 residues. CDR3: CASSAGRGWGYGYTF. As DNA, the CDR3 is TGTGCCAGCAGCGCCGGGCGGGGTTGGGGCTATGGCTACACCTTC.

The chain has TRBV20-1 and TRBJ1-6, with no clear D. Per germline, CDR1 DFQATT and CDR2 SNEGSKA (reference sequence). V was clipped by 5 bases and J by 7 bases, with 30 bases between them. The CDR3 is made up of 19 amino acids. CDR3 sequence reads: CSAGRSVGIQGKFNSPLHF. CDR3 nucleotides: TGCAGTGCTGGCAGGTCTGTGGGTATCCAAGGAAAGTTCAATTCACCCCTCCACTTT.

This clone was counted a few times. This rearrangement joins TRBV28 to TRBJ2-7, with 8 bases aligning to TRBD1. The CDR3 covers 16 residues. Germline V gene lookup returns CDR1 MDHEN and CDR2 SYDVKM. V gave up 6 bases and J gave up 2 bases; unmatched junction bases: 12. The CDR3 region has the DNA TGTGCCAGCAGCCCTCCCTTGGGACAGGAAGCCTACGAGCAGTACTTC. It specifies CASSPPLGQEAYEQYF.

This clone was observed a few times. The chain couples TRBV19 to TRBJ2-7; 8 nucleotides line up with TRBD1. The CDR3 contains 14 residues. In germline, CDR1 is LNHDA, CDR2 SQIVND (reference sequence). After removal of 3 bases from V and 0 bases from J, the junction contained 1 base not matched to a gene. CDR3 region: CASSMGTGSYEQYF. For the CDR3, the DNA is TGTGCCAGTAGTATGGGGACAGGCTCCTACGAGCAGTACTTC.

V gene TRBV20-1 combines with J gene TRBJ1-5; 7 positions match TRBD1. CDR1 is DFQATT and CDR2 is SNEGSKA in the germline V gene (reference sequence). Germline trimming cut 3 bases from V and 3 bases from J; bases unmatched to any gene: 5. This CDR3 has 14 residues. DNA for the CDR3: TGCAGTGCTAGGACAGGGTGGAACAATCAGCCCCAGCATTTT. Translating it yields CSARTGWNNQPQHF.

This clone appeared once. The same CDR3 also results from other DNA sequences found in this sample. The CDR3, as DNA: TGCAGTGCTCGGCACCGGGGGGGCCGCCGGGAGACCCAGTACTTC. Its translation is CSARHRGGRRETQYF. The chain carries TRBV20-1 and TRBJ2-5, with 8 bases identical to TRBD2. Per germline, CDR1 DFQATT and CDR2 SNEGSKA (reference sequence). V was clipped by 5 bases and J by 5 bases; unmatched bases: 13. CDR3 length: 15 amino acids.

The table lists this clone with many counts. This rearrangement joins TRBV30 to TRBJ2-2, with TRBD2 as a possible D gene (5 bases). Germline V gives CDR1 GTSNPN, CDR2 SVGIG (reference sequence). V lost 4 bases to trimming and J lost 3 bases, with 9 bases between them. The CDR3 is 13 residues long. The CDR3 is CAWTEGYTGELFF. The CDR3, as DNA: TGTGCCTGGACTGAGGGTTACACCGGGGAGCTGTTTTTT.